The present T cell receptor (beta chain) was sequenced within a study of human T cells and chemical hapten exposure. The CDR3 runs 17 residues. Germline CDR1 SGHDT, CDR2 YYEEEE. After removal of 1 base from V and 5 bases from J, the junction contained 7 bases not matched to a gene. TCRdb fed the RACE reads into MiXCR, producing one record per CDR3 protein. Here the sample spans roughly 380,000 distinct CDR3 sequences, roughly 6% being singletons. Time point specified: patch test 2, 6 weeks after DPC sensitization. Documented treatment: therapeutic diphenylcyclopropenone sensitization with weekly scalp DPC.

Sequencing was performed on whole blood, taken in connection with sensitization to the hapten diphenylcyclopropenone (DPC). This chain connects TRBV5-6 to TRBJ2-3; TRBD2 aligns across 13 bases. This clonotype was obtained from a woman aged 18 to 35 with alopecia areata. Some clones in this sample may be carry-over from other donors' samples. CDR3 protein: CASSLWRLAGGEDTQYF. The CDR3 nucleotides read TGTGCCAGCAGCTTGTGGCGACTAGCGGGGGGAGAAGATACGCAGTATTTT.